This T cell receptor beta chain emerged from a study of shared clonotypes between healthy human individuals. General observations from the study: Relative to clonotypes present in all four donors, those not shared had lower generation probabilities.

There were no recent acute infections or vaccinations among the donors, who were healthy HIV-negative adults. The CDR3 extends over 14 amino acids. Germline CDR1 is SGHTA and CDR2 is FQGNSA. V was clipped by 1 base and J by 5 bases, with 11 bases between them. The deep-level immunoSEQ assay was used. Clones were sequenced by immunoSEQ multiplex PCR, and TCRdb holds only the in-frame ones, with some missing. The table records hundreds of thousands of clones, around 72% of them present only once. Note on this clone: Antigen specificity is unknown.

The V call is TRBV7-2, the J call TRBJ2-5; perhaps TRBD2 as D (5 bases). This receptor was identified in a woman aged 25 to 45 in good health. The sequenced material came from memory CD4+ T cells sorted from blood. Described subset: CD45RA-negative fraction. This CDR3 is CASSLESGKETQYF. The CDR3 nucleotides read TGTGCCAGCAGCTTAGAATCGGGGAAGGAGACCCAGTACTTC.